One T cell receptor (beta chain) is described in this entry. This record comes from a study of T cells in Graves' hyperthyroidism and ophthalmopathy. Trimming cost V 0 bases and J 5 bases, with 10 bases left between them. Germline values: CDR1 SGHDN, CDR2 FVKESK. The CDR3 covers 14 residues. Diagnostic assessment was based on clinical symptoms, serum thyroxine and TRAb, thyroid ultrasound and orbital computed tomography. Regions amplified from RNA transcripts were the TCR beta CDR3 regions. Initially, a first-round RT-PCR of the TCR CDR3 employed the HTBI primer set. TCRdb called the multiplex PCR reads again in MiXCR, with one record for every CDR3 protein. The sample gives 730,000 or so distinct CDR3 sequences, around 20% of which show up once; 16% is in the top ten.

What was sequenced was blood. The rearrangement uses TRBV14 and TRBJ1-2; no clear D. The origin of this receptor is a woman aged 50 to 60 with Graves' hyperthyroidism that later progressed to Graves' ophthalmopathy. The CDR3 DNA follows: TGTGCCAGCAGCCAAGATTTCTGGGGTTATGGCTACACCTTC. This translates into CASSQDFWGYGYTF.